This entry lists 13 T cell receptor beta chains sequenced from one sample in a study of T cell responses to AZD1222 COVID-19 vaccine. Method: immunoSEQ multiplex PCR; TCRdb's copy keeps in-frame clones and lacks some. The sample records 95,000 to 150,000 clones, about nine tenths being singletons. The sequenced sample was peripheral blood, obtained 28 days after the second AZD1222 dose. The receptor source for this set is an adult who received the AZD1222 COVID-19 vaccine.

This chain joins TRBV6-5 and TRBJ1-1; D remains ambiguous. V gave up 2 bases and J gave up 0 bases, with 10 bases separating them. The germline gives CDR1 MNHEY, CDR2 SVGAGI. The CDR3 consists of 15 residues. The CDR3 region has the DNA TGTGCCAGCAGTTACAGGCGAGGCATGAACACTGAAGCTTTCTTT. This encodes CASSYRRGMNTEAFF.

This clone was detected once. The V and J genes are TRBV7-2 and TRBJ1-6, with a weak D call TRBD1 (6 bases). Germline CDR1 reads SGHTA; CDR2 reads FQGNSA. V lost 1 base and J lost 9, with 16 bases in between. There are 16 residues in the CDR3. Here the CDR3 DNA reads TGTGCCAGCAGCTTAGATTGGGCCAGGGGAGGTTCACCCCTCCACTTT. The encoded protein is CASSLDWARGGSPLHF.

This chain connects TRBV7-3 to TRBJ1-5; D is unresolved. Per germline, CDR1 SGHTA and CDR2 FQGTGA. Trimming pared 3 bases from V and 0 bases from J, leaving 12 bases between. The CDR3 contains 16 residues. CDR3 sequence (DNA): TGTGCCAGCAGCTTGGTTCGAGGAGATAGCAATCAGCCCCAGCATTTT. The encoded protein is CASSLVRGDSNQPQHF.

V and J are TRBV19 and TRBJ2-2; maybe TRBD2 (6 bases). The V end was cut by 3 bases, the J end by 1 base, with 9 bases between. Germline CDR1 and CDR2: LNHDA and SQIVND (reference sequence). This CDR3 is built from 15 residues. As DNA, the CDR3 is TGTGCCAGTAGTATTGGGCGGGGGAACACCGGGGAGCTGTTTTTT. Amino acids: CASSIGRGNTGELFF.

This clone occurred a few times. J is TRBJ2-2 and V is TRBV6-5; possibly TRBD2 for D (6 bases). This CDR3 is 15 amino acids long. Germline-derived CDR1 and CDR2 are MNHEY and SVGAGI. With 6 bases removed from V and 0 bases from J, the gap between germline ends came to 11 bases. Here the CDR3 DNA reads TGTGCCAGCAGGACGGGAGTGGCGAACACCGGGGAGCTGTTTTTT. Residues: CASRTGVANTGELFF.

V is TRBV3-1 (or the pseudogene TRBV3-2) and J is TRBJ1-6; 7 nucleotides agree with TRBD1. The CDR3 contains 15 residues. Germline V lookup: CDR1 LGHDT, CDR2 YNNKEL (reference sequence). The J segment lost 10 bases and the V segment lost 0 bases, leaving 6 bases of the junction unmatched. In nucleotides, the CDR3 is TGTGCCAGCAGCCAAGAGGACAGGTTTCGGTCACCCCTCCACTTT. The encoded protein is CASSQEDRFRSPLHF.

This chain joins TRBV11-2 and TRBJ1-2, with no clear D. Germline lookup yields CDR1 SGHAT and CDR2 FQNNGV. V dropped 5 bases and J dropped 1 base, with 14 bases sitting between them. This CDR3 comprises 15 residues. The CDR3 DNA follows: TGTGCCAGCAGCGATCCGGGGAGGGTTAACTATGGCTACACCTTC. This gives the protein CASSDPGRVNYGYTF.

As to this clone: At one end, the junction sequence differs from germline, possibly due to a read error. The chain links TRBV11-2 to TRBJ2-7, with 8 bases aligning to TRBD2. This CDR3 comprises 12 residues. CDR1 and CDR2 (germline): SGHAT, FQNNGV. CDR3 nucleotides: TGTGCCAGCAGTCAGACCGGGGGGGAGCGGTACTTC. Translated: CASSQTGGERYF.

This sequence joins TRBV5-4 and TRBJ1-5; D perhaps matches TRBD1 (5 bases). The ends were cut back, 3 bases at V and 7 bases at J, with 11 bases in the middle. The germline V gene encodes CDR1 SGHNT and CDR2 YYREEE (reference sequence). This CDR3 spans 13 amino acids. In DNA form, the CDR3 reads TGTGCCAGCAGCTCAGGAGGGGAACAGCCCCAGCATTTT. Encoded protein: CASSSGGEQPQHF.

The chain couples TRBV7-8 to TRBJ1-6; 7 nucleotides align to TRBD1. CDR3 length: 14 residues. With 3 bases clipped from V and 7 bases from J, the junction kept 3 bases outside the gene matches. Germline assignment: CDR1 SGHVS and CDR2 FQNEAQ. CDR3 protein: CASSFRQGNSPLHF. The CDR3 DNA sequence: TGTGCCAGCAGCTTCCGACAGGGAAATTCACCCCTCCACTTT.

The CDR3 DNA reads as TGTGCCAGCAGCGGACGCGAGCAGTACTTC. As protein: CASSGREQYF. This sequence joins TRBV3-1 (or the pseudogene TRBV3-2) and TRBJ2-7; D not certain. This CDR3 comprises 10 residues. Trimming took off 5 bases at V and 6 bases at J, with 5 bases between the two ends. The V gene's germline CDR1 is LGHDT and CDR2 YNNKEL (reference sequence).

This sequence joins TRBV6-5 and TRBJ1-2; TRBD1 might be the D (5 bases). Germline V CDR1 and CDR2: MNHEY, SVGAGI. The V and J ends lost 7 bases and 2 bases respectively, with 11 bases between them. The CDR3 is 13 amino acids. Here the CDR3 reads CASKAGLNYGYTF. Written as DNA, the CDR3 is TGTGCCAGCAAGGCAGGGCTAAACTATGGCTACACCTTC.

The genes are TRBV5-1 and TRBJ2-3, with D tentatively TRBD1 (6 bases). Germline V gene lookup returns CDR1 SGHRS and CDR2 YFSETQ. The CDR3 covers 19 residues. Trimming took 1 base from V and 0 from J, leaving 21 bases between them. CDR3 in amino acids: CASSLTGIGRDTSTDTQYF. Written as DNA, the CDR3 is TGCGCCAGCAGCTTGACTGGGATTGGCAGGGACACTAGCACAGATACGCAGTATTTT.